These 27 T cell receptor beta chains came from one sample sequenced in a study of blood T cell repertoires in COVID-19. Libraries were prepared by immunoSEQ multiplex PCR; TCRdb keeps only in-frame clonotypes and omits some of them. This sample has 300,000 to 400,000 clones, with about four fifths found just once. Sequencing was performed on peripheral blood. The receptors derive from a man in his thirties or forties with active or convalescent COVID-19.

This chain uses TRBV4-2 with TRBJ2-7, with TRBD2 as a possible D gene (5 bases). CDR1 and CDR2 (germline): LGHNA, YNFKEQ. The CDR3 contains 17 residues. With 0 bases removed from V and 2 bases from J, the gap between germline ends came to 17 bases. The CDR3 protein is CASSQEWAGIVAYEQYF. DNA for the CDR3: TGTGCCAGCAGCCAAGAGTGGGCCGGGATTGTTGCCTACGAGCAGTACTTC.

The chain couples TRBV6-5 to TRBJ1-6; 7 bases are a match to TRBD1. Trimming at V came to 4 bases and at J to 8 bases, leaving 2 bases not matched to a gene. The CDR3 has 13 residues. Germline V gene data show CDR1 as MNHEY and CDR2 as SVGAGI. In nucleotides, the CDR3 is TGTGCCAGCAGTTCGGACAGGTATTCACCCCTCCACTTT. It yields the protein CASSSDRYSPLHF.

The chain links TRBV29-1 to TRBJ2-7, with 14 bases lining up with TRBD2. In germline, CDR1 is SQVTM, CDR2 ANQGSEA. The CDR3 consists of 15 residues. Germline trimming cut 3 bases from V and 1 base from J; bases unmatched to any gene: 2. The CDR3, as DNA: TGCAGCGTTGAGACTAGCGGGGGGGTATCCTACGAGCAGTACTTC. Translation gives CSVETSGGVSYEQYF.

V gene TRBV3-1 (or the pseudogene TRBV3-2) combines with J gene TRBJ2-1, with 9 bases aligning to TRBD2. In germline, CDR1 is LGHDT, CDR2 YNNKEL (reference sequence). The CDR3 sequence is 16 residues long. J was trimmed by 4 bases and V by 3 bases; bases with no gene match: 7. CDR3 in amino acids: CASSQGTGLAYNEQFF. In nucleotides, the CDR3 is TGTGCCAGCAGCCAGGGGACGGGACTAGCTTACAATGAGCAGTTCTTC.

This clone was observed a handful of times. The chain joins TRBV7-2 to TRBJ2-7; D remains ambiguous. The CDR3 contains 13 residues. The V gene's germline CDR1 is SGHTA and CDR2 FQGNSA. V dropped 8 bases and J dropped 5 bases, with 16 bases sitting between them. DNA of the CDR3: TGTGCCAGCCTCCTCCTGGCAGGCGACGAGCAGTACTTC. It is translated as CASLLLAGDEQYF.

The sample holds a few counts of this clone. The chain employs TRBV19 and TRBJ2-2; 9 nucleotides align to TRBD1. This CDR3 has 14 residues. V was pared by 5 bases and J by 6 bases, with 4 bases of the junction left unmatched. Germline-derived CDR1 and CDR2 are LNHDA and SQIVND (reference sequence). The CDR3 loop reads CASSLGTGPGELFF. The CDR3 nucleotides are TGTGCCAGTAGTCTAGGGACAGGGCCCGGGGAGCTGTTTTTT.

The gene calls are TRBV30 and TRBJ1-6, with 8 nucleotides matching TRBD1. Germline V gene data show CDR1 as GTSNPN and CDR2 as SVGIG (reference sequence). The length of the CDR3 is 15 residues. Germline trimming cut 4 bases from V and 10 bases from J; bases unmatched to any gene: 12. The CDR3 loop reads CAWTCAGQGCSPLHF. CDR3 nucleotides: TGTGCCTGGACCTGCGCCGGACAGGGCTGCTCACCCCTCCACTTT.

The gene calls are TRBV13 and TRBJ2-7; D uncertain. The CDR3 spans 16 residues. The V gene lost 5 bases and the J gene lost 1 base, with 18 bases spanning the gap. Germline values: CDR1 PRHDT, CDR2 FYEKMQ (reference sequence). DNA of the CDR3: TGTGCCAGCAGCCCTAGGCCACCTCCTTTATCCTACGAGCAGTACTTC. It codes for CASSPRPPPLSYEQYF.

The chain's CDR3 is CATSDLGGIGGYTF. Here the CDR3 DNA reads TGTGCCACCAGTGATTTAGGGGGTATTGGTGGCTACACCTTC. The rearrangement links TRBV24-1 to TRBJ1-2, with D possibly matching TRBD1 (6 bases). Looked up from germline, CDR1 is KGHDR and CDR2 is SFDVKD. Trimming pared 1 base from V and 7 bases from J, leaving 12 bases between. The CDR3 is made up of 14 amino acids.

In nucleotides, the CDR3 is TGTGCCAGCAGCCATAGACAGGGGCATTGGGGCTACACCTTC. Translation: CASSHRQGHWGYTF. The chain employs TRBV3-1 (or the pseudogene TRBV3-2) and TRBJ1-2; 8 positions agree with TRBD1. The V and J ends lost 3 bases and 8 bases, in that order; junction bases with no gene match: 8. The CDR3 runs 14 residues. The germline gives CDR1 LGHDT, CDR2 YNNKEL (reference sequence).

This chain uses TRBV5-5 with TRBJ2-5; D may be TRBD2 (5 bases). This CDR3 spans 13 amino acids. Trimming took 4 bases from V and 0 from J, leaving 7 bases between them. The germline V gene encodes CDR1 SGHKS and CDR2 YYEKEE (reference sequence). The chain's CDR3 is CASSQRYQETQYF. The CDR3 coding sequence is TGTGCCAGCAGCCAGCGGTACCAAGAGACCCAGTACTTC.

The genes are TRBV6-5 and TRBJ1-4; the match to TRBD1 covers 7 bases. V was clipped by 2 bases and J by 4 bases; unmatched bases: 4. Germline lookup yields CDR1 MNHEY and CDR2 SVGAGI. There are 15 residues in the CDR3. CDR3 amino acids: CASSYRDSFNEKLFF. CDR3 nucleotide sequence: TGTGCCAGCAGTTACCGGGACAGTTTTAATGAAAAACTGTTTTTT.

The chain is built from TRBV11-2 and TRBJ2-3; possible D gene TRBD2, 6 bases. Trimming pared 5 bases from V and 3 bases from J, leaving 15 bases between. The CDR3 extends over 15 amino acids. Germline V gene sequence: CDR1 SGHAT, CDR2 FQNNGV. CDR3 amino acids: CASSPTAGQTDTQYF. In DNA, the CDR3 is TGTGCCAGCAGCCCAACGGCGGGGCAGACAGATACGCAGTATTTT. Full variable domain (remainder filled in from reference TRBV11-2 and TRBJ2-3): EAGVAQSPRYKIIEKRQSVAFWCNPISGHATLYWYQQILGQGPKLLIQFQNNGVVDDSQLPKDRFSAERLKGVDSTLKIQPAKLEDSAVYLCASSPTAGQTDTQYFGPGTRLTVL.

This chain connects TRBV2 to TRBJ1-2; no reliable D call. Germline V gene sequence: CDR1 SNHLY, CDR2 FYNNEI. CDR3 length equals 12 residues. Trimming left V 5 bases short and J 5 bases short, with 9 bases between. CDR3 coding DNA: TGTGCCAGCAGTATAGCGGATTATGGCTACACCTTC. This translates into CASSIADYGYTF.

About this clone: The identical CDR3 is also encoded by other nucleotide sequences in the sample. The CDR3 coding sequence is TGTGCCACCAGTGATCGACTAGCGGGGGACACAGATACGCAGTATTTT. It yields the protein CATSDRLAGDTDTQYF. The chain joins TRBV24-1 to TRBJ2-3; 12 nucleotides agree with TRBD2. In germline, CDR1 is KGHDR, CDR2 SFDVKD. CDR3 length equals 16 residues. The V segment lost 3 bases and the J segment 2 bases; nucleotides outside the gene matches: 2.

J is TRBJ2-5 and V is TRBV7-2, with TRBD2 as a possible D gene (6 bases). The germline V gene encodes CDR1 SGHTA and CDR2 FQGNSA. The CDR3 length is 15 residues. V was trimmed by 6 bases and J by 5 bases, leaving 19 bases between them. For the CDR3, the DNA is TGTGCCAGCAGGGAAACTAAGGCCGCGGGGGAGACCCAGTACTTC. This gives the protein CASRETKAAGETQYF.

The chain joins TRBV21-1 to TRBJ1-2; TRBD1, the table's D call, was not compared with the DNA. TRBV21-1 is a listed pseudogene. There are 13 residues in the CDR3. The CDR3 sequence is CASTKFRGDGYTF. The DNA for the CDR3 is TGTGCCAGCACTAAATTTAGGGGCGATGGCTACACCTTC.

The J gene is TRBJ1-1, the V gene TRBV10-1, with a weak D call TRBD1 (6 bases). The CDR3 covers 15 residues. Germline CDR1 and CDR2: WNHNN and SYGVQD (reference sequence). The V end was cut by 4 bases, the J end by 5 bases, with 17 bases between. CDR3 loop: CASSGGGREVTEAFF. The CDR3 DNA is TGCGCCAGCAGTGGGGGGGGCAGGGAGGTAACTGAAGCTTTCTTT.

This chain connects TRBV3-1 (or the pseudogene TRBV3-2) to TRBJ2-7; D remains ambiguous. Trimming stripped 0 bases from V and 4 bases from J, with 4 bases between. Germline loops: CDR1 LGHDT, CDR2 YNNKEL (reference sequence). The CDR3 spans 12 residues. Here the CDR3 DNA reads TGTGCCAGCAGCCAAGAGGAGTACGAGCAGTACTTC. Protein product: CASSQEEYEQYF.

This chain joins TRBV6-6 and TRBJ1-6; TRBD1 is a possible D gene (5 bases). The CDR3 contains 13 residues. Between the trimmed V and J ends, which lost 6 bases and 10 bases, there was a span of 13 bases. Germline CDR1 and CDR2: MNHNY and SVGAGI (reference sequence). This CDR3 reads CASSATVGSPLHF. DNA for the CDR3: TGTGCCAGCAGCGCGACAGTGGGATCACCCCTCCACTTT.

On this clone: A much larger clone lies one base from this, so it may be a read error. The chain combines TRBV9 with TRBJ2-1; D gene ambiguous. Germline CDR1 and CDR2: SGDLS and YYNGEE. The CDR3 totals 13 residues. Deletions cut 0 bases from V and 7 bases from J, with 8 bases between. This chain's CDR3 is CASSVGDLNEQFF. The CDR3 DNA is TGTGCCAGCAGCGTAGGCGATCTGAATGAGCAGTTCTTC.

The chain couples TRBV6-1 to TRBJ1-1; D call uncertain. V lost 2 bases, J lost 4 bases, and 11 bases lay in between. CDR1 is MNHNS and CDR2 is SASEGT in the germline V gene. The CDR3 contains 14 residues. The CDR3 region is CASSESRPGTEAFF. CDR3 DNA: TGTGCCAGCAGTGAATCACGTCCGGGCACTGAAGCTTTCTTT.

With regard to this clone: Other DNA sequences in this specimen translate into the identical CDR3. The chain is built from TRBV9 and TRBJ2-3, with a possible D match to TRBD2 (6 bases). Deletions cut 4 bases from V and 2 bases from J, with 11 bases between. The CDR3 is 14 residues long. Looked up from germline, CDR1 is SGDLS and CDR2 is YYNGEE. Here the CDR3 reads CASSLGLPTDTQYF. The CDR3 DNA is TGTGCCAGCAGCTTGGGACTTCCCACAGATACGCAGTATTTT.

The V gene is TRBV7-8, the J gene TRBJ1-5, with TRBD1 as a possible D gene (5 bases). V was clipped by 0 bases and J by 7 bases, with 13 bases between them. Germline V lookup: CDR1 SGHVS, CDR2 FQNEAQ. The CDR3 extends over 15 amino acids. DNA for the CDR3: TGTGCCAGCAGCTTAGCGCGGGGGAGAGGACAGCCCCAGCATTTT. It codes for CASSLARGRGQPQHF. The full variable domain, its missing parts supplied by reference TRBV7-8 and TRBJ1-5, is GAGVSQSPRYKVAKRGQDVALRCDPISGHVSLFWYQQALGQGPEFLTYFQNEAQLDKSGLPSDRFFAERPEGSVSTLKIQRTQQEDSAVYLCASSLARGRGQPQHFGDGTRLSIL.

This clone was found a few times. The chain is built from TRBV10-3 and TRBJ2-1; D perhaps matches TRBD1 (5 bases). V was pared by 4 bases and J by 3 bases, with 10 bases between. CDR1 is ENHRY, CDR2 SYGVKD, per germline. The CDR3 length is 14 residues. The CDR3 sequence: CAISGQGYYNEQFF. The CDR3 DNA follows: TGTGCCATCAGTGGTCAGGGATACTACAATGAGCAGTTCTTC.

The J gene is TRBJ1-1, the V gene TRBV5-1; 10 nucleotides line up with TRBD1. Germline CDR1 is SGHRS and CDR2 is YFSETQ. J gave up 2 bases and V 3 bases, and 7 bases lay outside the gene matches. The CDR3 sequence is 16 residues long. This CDR3 reads CASSSDRGQLNTEAFF. CDR3 DNA: TGCGCCAGCAGCTCCGACAGGGGGCAACTTAACACTGAAGCTTTCTTT.

V gene TRBV7-2 combines with J gene TRBJ2-7; the match to TRBD1 covers 7 bases. The CDR3 spans 14 residues. V trimming: 4 bases; J trimming: 3 bases; junction bases outside the gene matches: 6. CDR1 and CDR2 (germline): SGHTA, FQGNSA. The CDR3 region has the DNA TGTGCCAGCAGCTCCGGGACAGTAGACTACGAGCAGTACTTC. Its translation is CASSSGTVDYEQYF.